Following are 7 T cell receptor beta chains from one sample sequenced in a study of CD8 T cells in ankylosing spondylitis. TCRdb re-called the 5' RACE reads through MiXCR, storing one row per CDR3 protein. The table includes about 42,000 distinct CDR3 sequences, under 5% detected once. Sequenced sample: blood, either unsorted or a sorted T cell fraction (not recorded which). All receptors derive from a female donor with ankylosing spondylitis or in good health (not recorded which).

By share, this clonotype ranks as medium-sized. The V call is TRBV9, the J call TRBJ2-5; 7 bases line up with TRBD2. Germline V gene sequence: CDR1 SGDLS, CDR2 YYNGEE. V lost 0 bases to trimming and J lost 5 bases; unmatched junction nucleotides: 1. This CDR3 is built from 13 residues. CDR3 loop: CASSVGEGETQYF. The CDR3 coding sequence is TGTGCCAGCAGCGTAGGGGAGGGGGAGACCCAGTACTTC. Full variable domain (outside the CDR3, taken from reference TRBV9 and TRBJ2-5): DSGVTQTPKHLITATGQRVTLRCSPRSGDLSVYWYQQSLDQGLQFLIQYYNGEERAKGNILERFSAQQFPDLHSELNLSSLELGDSALYFCASSVGEGETQYFGPGTRLLVL.

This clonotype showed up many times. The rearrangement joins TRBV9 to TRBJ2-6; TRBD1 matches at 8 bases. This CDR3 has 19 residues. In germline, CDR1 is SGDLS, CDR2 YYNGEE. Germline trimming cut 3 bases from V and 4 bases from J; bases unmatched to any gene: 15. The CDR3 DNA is TGTGCCAGCAGCGGATCCACCAGGGGGCTTCGGTCCGGGGCCAACGTCCTGACTTTC. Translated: CASSGSTRGLRSGANVLTF.

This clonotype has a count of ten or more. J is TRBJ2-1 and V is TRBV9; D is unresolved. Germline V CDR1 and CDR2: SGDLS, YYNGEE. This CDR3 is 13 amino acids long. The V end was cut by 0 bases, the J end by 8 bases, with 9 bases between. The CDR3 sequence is CASSVDGLHEQFF. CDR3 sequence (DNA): TGTGCCAGCAGCGTAGATGGGCTACATGAGCAGTTCTTC.

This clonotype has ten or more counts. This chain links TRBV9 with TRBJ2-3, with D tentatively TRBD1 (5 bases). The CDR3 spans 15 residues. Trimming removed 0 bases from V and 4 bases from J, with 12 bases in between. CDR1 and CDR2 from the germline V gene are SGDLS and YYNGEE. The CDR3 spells CASSVAQGKADTQYF. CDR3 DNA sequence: TGTGCCAGCAGCGTAGCCCAGGGTAAGGCAGATACGCAGTATTTT.

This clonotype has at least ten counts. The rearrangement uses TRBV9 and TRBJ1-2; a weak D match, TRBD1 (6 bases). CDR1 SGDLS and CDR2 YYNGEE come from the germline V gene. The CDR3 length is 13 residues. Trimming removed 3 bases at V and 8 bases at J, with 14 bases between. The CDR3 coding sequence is TGTGCCAGCAGCGGCGGACAGTGGTACGGCTACACCTTC. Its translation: CASSGGQWYGYTF.

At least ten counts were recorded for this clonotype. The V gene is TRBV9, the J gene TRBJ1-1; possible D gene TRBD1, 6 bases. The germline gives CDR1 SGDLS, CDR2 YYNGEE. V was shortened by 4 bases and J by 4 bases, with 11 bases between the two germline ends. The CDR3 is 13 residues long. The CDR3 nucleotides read TGTGCCAGCAGCCTCGAGGGGGGCACTGAAGCTTTCTTT. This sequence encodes CASSLEGGTEAFF.

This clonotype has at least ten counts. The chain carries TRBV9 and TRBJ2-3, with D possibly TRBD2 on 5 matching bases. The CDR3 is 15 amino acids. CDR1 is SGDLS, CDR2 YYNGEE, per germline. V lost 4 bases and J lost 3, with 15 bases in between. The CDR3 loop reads CASSSEDGVTDTQYF. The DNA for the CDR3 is TGTGCCAGCAGCTCCGAGGACGGGGTAACAGATACGCAGTATTTT.